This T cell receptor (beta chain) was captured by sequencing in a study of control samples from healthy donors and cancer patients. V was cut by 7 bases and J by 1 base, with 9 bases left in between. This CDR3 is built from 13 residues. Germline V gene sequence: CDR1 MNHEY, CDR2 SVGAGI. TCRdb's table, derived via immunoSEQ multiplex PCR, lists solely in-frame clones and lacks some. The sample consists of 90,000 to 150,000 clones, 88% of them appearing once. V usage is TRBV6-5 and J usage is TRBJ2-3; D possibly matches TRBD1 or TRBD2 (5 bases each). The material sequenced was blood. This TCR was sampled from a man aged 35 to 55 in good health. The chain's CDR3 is CASTGTRTDTQYF. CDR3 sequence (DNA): TGTGCCAGCACGGGGACCCGCACAGATACGCAGTATTTT.